Below, 24 T cell receptor beta chains from the same sample are listed, as sequenced in a study of T cell responses to AZD1222 COVID-19 vaccine. Method: immunoSEQ multiplex PCR; TCRdb's copy keeps in-frame clones and lacks some. The sample consists of approximately 210,000 clones, about 94% of them appearing once. Sequences were derived from peripheral blood, sampled 28 days after the second dose of the MenACWY control vaccine. These receptors all come from an adult who received the MenACWY meningococcal vaccine as a control.

The CDR3 here is CASSRTLWGAEGNTGELFF. CDR3 DNA: TGTGCCAGCAGCAGGACCCTGTGGGGGGCGGAGGGAAACACCGGGGAGCTGTTTTTT. The chain carries TRBV11-3 and TRBJ2-2; D may match TRBD1 or TRBD2 (6 bases each). CDR1 and CDR2 (germline): SGHNT, YENEEA. The CDR3 totals 19 residues. V lost 5 bases, J lost 2 bases, and 24 bases lay in between.

V is TRBV15 and J is TRBJ2-7; either TRBD1 or TRBD2 may supply D (6 bases each). V was trimmed by 6 bases and J by 1 base, leaving 13 bases between them. The CDR3 has 14 amino acids. From germline, CDR1 is LNHNV and CDR2 YYDKDF (reference sequence). CDR3 DNA: TGTGCCACCAGTCCCGGGGGCAGATCCTACGAGCAGTACTTC. Its protein product is CATSPGGRSYEQYF.

This clone showed up just once. The CDR3 sequence is CATSDLQTGNEQFF. The CDR3 DNA sequence: TGTGCCACCAGTGATTTGCAAACGGGCAATGAGCAGTTCTTC. The chain has TRBV24-1 and TRBJ2-1; D not certain. CDR1 is KGHDR, CDR2 SFDVKD, per germline. The length of the CDR3 is 14 residues. Between the trimmed V and J ends, which lost 0 bases and 6 bases, there was a span of 8 bases.

The chain is built from TRBV7-6 and TRBJ2-1; tentative D call: TRBD2 (5 bases). V gave up 5 bases and J gave up 0 bases, with 17 bases separating them. The CDR3 covers 17 residues. Germline CDR1 and CDR2: SGHVS and FNYEAQ. This CDR3 is CASSHAVGDPSYNEQFF. Written as DNA, the CDR3 is TGTGCCAGCAGCCACGCTGTGGGAGACCCCTCCTACAATGAGCAGTTCTTC.

The genes are TRBV3-1 (or the pseudogene TRBV3-2) and TRBJ2-2; 9 bases line up with TRBD1. The J segment lost 4 bases and the V segment lost 2 bases, leaving 8 bases of the junction unmatched. The length of the CDR3 is 17 residues. Germline V lookup: CDR1 LGHDT, CDR2 YNNKEL (reference sequence). Written as DNA, the CDR3 is TGTGCCAGCAGCCAAATGGCCGGGACAGGGCTCACCGGGGAGCTGTTTTTT. It translates to CASSQMAGTGLTGELFF.

The chain uses TRBV4-2 and TRBJ1-3; D ambiguous. Germline V gives CDR1 LGHNA, CDR2 YNFKEQ. This CDR3 comprises 16 residues. The V gene lost 0 bases and the J gene lost 0 bases, with 9 bases spanning the gap. Here the CDR3 reads CASSQDGPRSGNTIYF. As DNA, the CDR3 is TGTGCCAGCAGCCAAGATGGCCCGCGCTCTGGAAACACCATATATTTT.

The V gene is TRBV24-1, the J gene TRBJ2-5; D gene unclear. Germline V gene data show CDR1 as KGHDR and CDR2 as SFDVKD. Between the trimmed V and J ends, which lost 12 bases and 5 bases, there was a span of 15 bases. This CDR3 has 12 residues. The CDR3 DNA sequence: TGTGCCTCAGGCCCGGGCGGCGAGACCCAGTACTTC. It encodes CASGPGGETQYF.

The chain has TRBV29-1 and TRBJ2-7, with 7 positions matching TRBD1. Germline assignment: CDR1 SQVTM and CDR2 ANQGSEA. The junction had 8 bases not matched to a gene; V was cut back by 7 bases and J by 2 bases. This CDR3 is built from 13 residues. This chain's CDR3 is CSAGDRTPYEQYF. CDR3 coding DNA: TGCAGCGCCGGGGACAGAACACCCTACGAGCAGTACTTC.

This rearrangement joins TRBV28 to TRBJ1-1; no firm D call. The CDR3 runs to 15 residues. Between the trimmed V and J ends, which lost 2 bases and 6 bases, there was a span of 16 bases. Germline lookup yields CDR1 MDHEN and CDR2 SYDVKM. The CDR3 DNA sequence: TGTGCCAGCAGTTTAGCGGGGTGGCAGGCCGCTGAAGCTTTCTTT. It translates to CASSLAGWQAAEAFF.

This clone was seen once. The sample holds other DNA sequences that translate to the same CDR3. The chain employs TRBV28 and TRBJ1-4; D is uncertain. Germline values: CDR1 MDHEN, CDR2 SYDVKM. V dropped 3 bases and J dropped 8 bases, with 4 bases sitting between them. The CDR3 runs 11 residues. Here the CDR3 DNA reads TGTGCCAGCAGTTTTCGCGAAAAACTGTTTTTT. As protein: CASSFREKLFF.

The chain joins TRBV4-3 to TRBJ1-4, with 10 bases that match TRBD1. Looked up from germline, CDR1 is LGHNA and CDR2 is YSLEER. V was pared by 5 bases and J by 5 bases, with 5 bases of the junction left unmatched. This CDR3 spans 15 amino acids. CDR3: CASSKWTGGNEKLFF. CDR3 coding DNA: TGCGCCAGCAGCAAATGGACAGGGGGGAATGAAAAACTGTTTTTT.

Only one count was recorded for this clone. One junction end does not reproduce the germline sequence, and a read error may be involved. The chain carries TRBV7-2 and TRBJ2-6; D perhaps matches TRBD1 (5 bases). Germline-derived CDR1 and CDR2 are SGHTA and FQGNSA. The CDR3 runs 16 residues. Here the CDR3 reads CASPFVSSSGANVPTF. CDR3 coding DNA: TGTGCCAGCCCGTTTGTGAGCTCATCTGGGGCCAACGTCCCGACTTTC.

V usage is TRBV28 and J usage is TRBJ2-7; 7 nucleotides agree with TRBD2. This CDR3 is 13 amino acids long. V was pared by 7 bases and J by 5 bases, with 8 bases of the junction left unmatched. In germline, CDR1 is MDHEN, CDR2 SYDVKM. The CDR3: CASTLAVLNEQYF. The DNA for the CDR3 is TGTGCCAGCACCCTAGCGGTGCTGAACGAGCAGTACTTC.

V is TRBV28 and J is TRBJ1-2; D gene unclear. Germline CDR1 is MDHEN and CDR2 is SYDVKM. This CDR3 is 16 amino acids long. V gave up 4 bases and J gave up 8 bases, with 23 bases separating them. This CDR3 reads CASSSSLQPYHKGYTF. As DNA, the CDR3 is TGTGCCAGCAGTTCCTCTCTTCAACCATACCATAAGGGCTACACCTTC.

V usage is TRBV5-1 and J usage is TRBJ2-1; tentatively, D is TRBD1 (5 bases). V shed 0 bases and J shed 6 bases, with 16 bases lying between them. The CDR3 is made up of 16 amino acids. Per the germline V gene, CDR1 is SGHRS and CDR2 is YFSETQ. Here the CDR3 reads CASSLGGPNTGNEQFF. For the CDR3, the DNA is TGCGCCAGCAGCTTGGGAGGTCCTAACACAGGCAATGAGCAGTTCTTC.

The V and J genes are TRBV9 and TRBJ1-2; 9 bases are shared with TRBD1. Trimming took 3 bases from V and 7 from J; bases not matched to a gene: 16. Germline V gene lookup returns CDR1 SGDLS and CDR2 YYNGEE. This CDR3 contains 17 residues. CDR3 in amino acids: CASSGSGTGLFLRGYTF. For the CDR3, the DNA is TGTGCCAGCAGCGGCTCCGGGACAGGGCTATTCCTCCGTGGCTACACCTTC.

The rearrangement joins TRBV6-6 to TRBJ1-5; D ambiguous. The CDR3 is 13 amino acids. V was cut by 5 bases and J by 6 bases, with 11 bases left in between. Germline CDR1 MNHNY, CDR2 SVGAGI (reference sequence). CDR3 in amino acids: CASSPDTPQPQHF. The CDR3 DNA follows: TGTGCCAGCAGTCCCGACACACCTCAGCCCCAGCATTTT.

V gene TRBV18 combines with J gene TRBJ1-2; no definite D call. CDR1 is KGHSH, CDR2 LQKENI, per germline. The CDR3 length is 15 residues. Trimming stripped 4 bases from V and 0 bases from J, with 12 bases between. The CDR3 region is CASSLNGQTNYGYTF. CDR3 DNA sequence: TGTGCCAGCTCACTCAACGGGCAGACTAACTATGGCTACACCTTC.

This clone was counted a few times. This chain connects TRBV28 to TRBJ1-1; 9 bases match TRBD1. The CDR3 contains 13 residues. Germline V gene lookup returns CDR1 MDHEN and CDR2 SYDVKM. V dropped 8 bases and J dropped 4; count of bases not matched to a gene: 5. This chain's CDR3 is CASRTGGFTEAFF. CDR3 bases: TGTGCCAGCCGAACAGGGGGCTTCACTGAAGCTTTCTTT.

The V gene is TRBV13, the J gene TRBJ2-7, with 8 bases aligning to TRBD1. V shed 0 bases and J 7 bases; nucleotides not matched to a gene: 5. The CDR3 spans 14 residues. Germline CDR1 is PRHDT and CDR2 is FYEKMQ (reference sequence). CDR3 sequence: CASSLGQGAGEQYF. The CDR3 bases are TGTGCCAGCAGCTTAGGCCAGGGGGCCGGGGAGCAGTACTTC.

The chain couples TRBV5-6 to TRBJ1-6, with D perhaps TRBD1 (5 bases). This CDR3 contains 17 residues. Germline V gives CDR1 SGHDT, CDR2 YYEEEE. V was shortened by 0 bases and J by 7 bases, with 17 bases between the two germline ends. The CDR3 is CASSLGRGRGDNSPLHF. The CDR3 DNA is TGTGCCAGCAGCTTGGGGAGGGGTCGGGGAGACAATTCACCCCTCCACTTT.

V usage is TRBV29-1 and J usage is TRBJ2-1, with 14 bases identical to TRBD2. The germline V gene has CDR1 SQVTM and CDR2 ANQGSEA. The J segment lost 9 bases and the V segment lost 6 bases, leaving 4 bases of the junction unmatched. This CDR3 has 13 residues. The CDR3 here is CSVRTSGRREQFF. CDR3 sequence (DNA): TGCAGCGTCCGGACTAGCGGGAGGCGTGAGCAGTTCTTC.

V is TRBV2 and J is TRBJ2-2; 8 bases map to TRBD1. The CDR3 sequence is 14 residues long. Trimming at V came to 5 bases and at J to 4 bases, leaving 3 bases not matched to a gene. The germline gives CDR1 SNHLY, CDR2 FYNNEI. The CDR3 sequence is CASSPRGLTGELFF. The DNA of the CDR3 is TGTGCCAGCAGTCCCAGGGGGCTCACCGGGGAGCTGTTTTTT.

This clone was found a few times. The chain joins TRBV13 to TRBJ1-2, with 9 bases that match TRBD1. Germline-derived CDR1 and CDR2 are PRHDT and FYEKMQ (reference sequence). Trimming cost V 3 bases and J 5 bases; bases outside gene matches: 4. The CDR3 runs to 14 residues. The CDR3 region has the DNA TGTGCCAGCAGCTTCGCGACAGGGGGTTATGGCTACACCTTC. It codes for CASSFATGGYGYTF.